The 4 T cell receptor beta chains listed next were all sequenced from one sample in a study of blood T cell repertoires in COVID-19. Profiled with immunoSEQ multiplex PCR; TCRdb holds only in-frame clones, not every one. The table records 200,000 to 250,000 clones, around four fifths of them present only once. What was sequenced was peripheral blood. Source of these receptors: a woman aged 55-69 years who had recovered from COVID-19.

This clone has a single count. CDR3 bases: TGTGCCAGCTCACGTGGACAGAAAGAGACCCAGTACTTC. Translation gives CASSRGQKETQYF. The genes are TRBV18 and TRBJ2-5; D perhaps matches TRBD1 (6 bases). CDR1 is KGHSH and CDR2 is LQKENI in the germline V gene. Between the trimmed V and J ends, which lost 4 bases and 3 bases, there was a span of 9 bases. The CDR3 runs 13 residues.

The chain employs TRBV5-4 and TRBJ2-2; weak D call: TRBD1 (6 bases). The CDR3 is 16 residues long. The V and J ends lost 3 bases and 0 bases respectively, with 12 bases between them. Germline V lookup: CDR1 SGHNT, CDR2 YYREEE (reference sequence). This CDR3 is CASSSYRATNTGELFF. In nucleotides, the CDR3 is TGTGCCAGCAGCTCTTACAGGGCAACGAACACCGGGGAGCTGTTTTTT.

This clone was seen only a few times. The CDR3 sequence: CATGGYEQYF. DNA of the CDR3: TGTGCCACCGGAGGCTACGAGCAGTACTTC. The chain links TRBV30 to TRBJ2-7, with D possibly being TRBD2 (5 bases). The germline gives CDR1 GTSNPN, CDR2 SVGIG (reference sequence). The CDR3 extends over 10 amino acids. V was clipped by 8 bases and J by 3 bases, with 8 bases between them.

The table lists this clone with a few counts. The J gene is TRBJ1-1, the V gene TRBV20-1; D is possibly TRBD1 (5 bases). Trimming cost V 3 bases and J 6 bases, with 11 bases left between them. This CDR3 has 12 amino acids. Germline V gene data show CDR1 as DFQATT and CDR2 as SNEGSKA (reference sequence). CDR3 in amino acids: CSASRGNPEAFF. In DNA, the CDR3 is TGCAGTGCTAGTAGGGGCAACCCTGAAGCTTTCTTT.